These 24 T cell receptor beta chains share one sample of origin, sequenced in a study of blood T cell repertoires in COVID-19. Here immunoSEQ multiplex PCR was the method, and the copy in TCRdb shows in-frame clones only, minus some. This sample has approximately 250,000 clones; over 70% occur once, and the top ten carry roughly 10%. Sample: peripheral blood. The receptors shown here come from a woman in her seventies with COVID-19, enrolled during active disease.

The gene calls are TRBV10-3 and TRBJ2-2; 7 nucleotides match TRBD2. After removal of 3 bases from V and 6 bases from J, the junction contained 4 bases not matched to a gene. CDR1 is ENHRY and CDR2 is SYGVKD in the germline V gene. The CDR3 has 14 residues. The DNA for the CDR3 is TGTGCCATCAGTGATGGGAGGGCCGCCGGGGAGCTGTTTTTT. Its protein product is CAISDGRAAGELFF.

The rearrangement links TRBV29-1 to TRBJ2-3, with D tentatively TRBD1 (5 bases). The CDR3 sequence is 13 residues long. With 2 bases removed from V and 3 bases from J, the gap between germline ends came to 9 bases. Germline V CDR1 and CDR2: SQVTM, ANQGSEA. This CDR3 is CSVESQGTDTQYF. For the CDR3, the DNA is TGCAGCGTTGAAAGCCAGGGAACAGATACGCAGTATTTT.

The CDR3 sequence is CASSYGQGDGYTF. The DNA for the CDR3 is TGTGCCAGCAGTTACGGACAGGGGGATGGCTACACCTTC. This chain links TRBV6-6 with TRBJ1-2, with 10 nucleotides matching TRBD1. V lost 2 bases and J lost 6; bases outside the gene matches: 0. The V gene's germline CDR1 is MNHNY and CDR2 SVGAGI (reference sequence). The CDR3 totals 13 residues.

The gene calls are TRBV29-1 and TRBJ1-2; D remains unclear. CDR1 is SQVTM, CDR2 ANQGSEA, per germline. This CDR3 is built from 11 residues. Trimming took 7 bases from V and 1 from J, leaving 7 bases between them. The CDR3 region has the DNA TGCAGCGCCGAGGTTAACTATGGCTACACCTTC. Protein sequence: CSAEVNYGYTF.

The chain joins TRBV7-8 to TRBJ2-7; 7 nucleotides agree with TRBD1. In germline, CDR1 is SGHVS, CDR2 FQNEAQ. The CDR3 sequence is 13 residues long. Trimming at V came to 4 bases and at J to 2 bases, leaving 2 bases not matched to a gene. CDR3 residues: CASSSGQTYEQYF. The CDR3 DNA is TGTGCCAGCAGCTCGGGACAGACCTACGAGCAGTACTTC. The full variable domain, in which reference TRBV7-8 and TRBJ2-7 provide the parts outside the CDR3, is GAGVSQSPRYKVAKRGQDVALRCDPISGHVSLFWYQQALGQGPEFLTYFQNEAQLDKSGLPSDRFFAERPEGSVSTLKIQRTQQEDSAVYLCASSSGQTYEQYFGPGTRLTVT.

The chain joins TRBV5-1 to TRBJ2-2, with TRBD1 identical over 10 bases. V shed 4 bases and J 4 bases; nucleotides not matched to a gene: 4. The CDR3 has 15 residues. CDR1 is SGHRS and CDR2 is YFSETQ in the germline V gene. The CDR3 DNA is TGCGCCAGCAGCATAGGACAGGGGGGCACCGGGGAGCTGTTTTTT. It encodes CASSIGQGGTGELFF.

This chain uses TRBV2 with TRBJ2-2, with D unresolved. The CDR3 runs 13 residues. Germline CDR1 and CDR2: SNHLY and FYNNEI. V gave up 7 bases and J gave up 3 bases, with 9 bases separating them. The CDR3 nucleotides read TGTGCCAGCATATTCGGGTACACCGGGGAGCTGTTTTTT. It codes for CASIFGYTGELFF.

The V and J genes are TRBV5-4 and TRBJ2-1; 11 nucleotides align to TRBD2. The CDR3 loop spans 15 amino acids. Per the germline V gene, CDR1 is SGHNT and CDR2 is YYREEE (reference sequence). The V gene end was trimmed by 1 base and the J gene end by 7 bases; junction bases not matched to a gene: 4. CDR3 sequence reads: CASSLSGTSGNEQFF. CDR3 nucleotides: TGTGCCAGCAGCTTGTCCGGGACTAGCGGTAATGAGCAGTTCTTC.

In DNA, the CDR3 is TGTGCCAGCTCACACCTAGCGGGAGTAGGGTCCTACGAGCAGTACTTC. Its translation: CASSHLAGVGSYEQYF. The chain couples TRBV18 to TRBJ2-7; the match to TRBD2 covers 10 bases. The CDR3 sequence is 16 residues long. V lost 4 bases and J lost 1; bases outside the gene matches: 7. Germline V gene sequence: CDR1 KGHSH, CDR2 LQKENI.

The rearrangement uses TRBV7-9 and TRBJ2-1, with D tentatively TRBD2 (6 bases). Trimming removed 1 base from V and 2 bases from J, with 9 bases in between. Looked up from germline, CDR1 is SEHNR and CDR2 is FQNEAQ (reference sequence). The CDR3 is 15 amino acids. The CDR3 reads CASSLVGRTYNEQFF. In DNA form, the CDR3 reads TGTGCCAGCAGCTTAGTTGGGAGGACCTACAATGAGCAGTTCTTC.

This chain joins TRBV2 and TRBJ1-1; 9 bases fit TRBD1. Germline assignment: CDR1 SNHLY and CDR2 FYNNEI. The CDR3 contains 13 residues. After removal of 6 bases from V and 5 bases from J, the junction contained 4 bases not matched to a gene. Here the CDR3 DNA reads TGTGCCAGCAGGTATGGACAGGGGACTGAAGCTTTCTTT. It specifies CASRYGQGTEAFF.

The chain has TRBV3-1 (or the pseudogene TRBV3-2) and TRBJ2-5, with TRBD2 matching over 11 bases. Germline V lookup: CDR1 LGHDT, CDR2 YNNKEL (reference sequence). This CDR3 spans 15 amino acids. Unmatched junction bases numbered 7, after V lost 5 bases and J lost 5 bases. The CDR3 reads CASSKTSGKTETQYF. CDR3 DNA sequence: TGTGCCAGCAGCAAGACTAGCGGGAAAACGGAGACCCAGTACTTC.

The V call is TRBV2, the J call TRBJ1-2, with 9 bases lining up with TRBD1. The germline CDR1 and CDR2 sequences are SNHLY and FYNNEI. The V gene end was trimmed by 4 bases and the J gene end by 5 bases; junction bases not matched to a gene: 8. This CDR3 contains 15 residues. The CDR3 loop is CASSGLRDRAYGYTF. DNA for the CDR3: TGTGCCAGCAGTGGCCTCCGGGACAGGGCTTATGGCTACACCTTC.

The chain joins TRBV4-1 to TRBJ1-1; possibly TRBD1 for D (6 bases). This CDR3 is built from 15 residues. Trimming stripped 3 bases from V and 1 base from J, with 12 bases between. The V gene's germline CDR1 is MGHRA and CDR2 YSYEKL. CDR3 nucleotides: TGCGCCAGCAGCCATACAGGGATACCGAACACTGAAGCTTTCTTT. Amino acid sequence: CASSHTGIPNTEAFF.

This chain joins TRBV20-1 and TRBJ2-1; TRBD2 aligns across 8 bases. J was trimmed by 7 bases and V by 3 bases; bases with no gene match: 5. The CDR3 sequence is 13 residues long. From germline, CDR1 is DFQATT and CDR2 SNEGSKA (reference sequence). DNA of the CDR3: TGCAGTGCTAGTCTTCGACTAGCGAATGAGCAGTTCTTC. It is translated as CSASLRLANEQFF.

The chain is built from TRBV4-3 and TRBJ1-4, with 11 bases matching TRBD1. The CDR3 totals 15 residues. With V trimmed by 2 bases and J by 8 bases, 4 bases remained unmatched. CDR1 is LGHNA, CDR2 YSLEER, per germline. CDR3 residues: CASSQWDRGEEKLFF. The CDR3 coding sequence is TGCGCCAGCAGCCAATGGGACAGGGGGGAAGAAAAACTGTTTTTT.

The chain's CDR3 is CASSTRDRGTGELFF. In DNA form, the CDR3 reads TGTGCCAGCAGCACCCGGGACAGGGGCACCGGGGAGCTGTTTTTT. The chain combines TRBV7-3 with TRBJ2-2; 10 bases align to TRBD1. V was clipped by 5 bases and J by 4 bases; unmatched bases: 4. Germline-derived CDR1 and CDR2 are SGHTA and FQGTGA. The CDR3 is made up of 15 amino acids.

The chain joins TRBV27 to TRBJ2-2; TRBD2 agrees at 7 bases. In germline, CDR1 is MNHEY, CDR2 SMNVEV (reference sequence). V gave up 2 bases and J gave up 3 bases; unmatched junction bases: 9. The CDR3 sequence is 17 residues long. CDR3 sequence reads: CASSLLPGLHYTGELFF. The DNA of the CDR3 is TGTGCCAGCAGTTTACTCCCGGGACTACATTACACCGGGGAGCTGTTTTTT.

V gene TRBV9 combines with J gene TRBJ1-1; D might be TRBD1 (5 bases). Per the germline V gene, CDR1 is SGDLS and CDR2 is YYNGEE. The CDR3 is 13 residues long. Trimming took 2 bases from V and 8 from J, leaving 13 bases between them. CDR3 protein: CASSVPPTGEAFF. CDR3 sequence (DNA): TGTGCCAGCAGCGTTCCCCCAACAGGCGAAGCTTTCTTT.

The V and J genes are TRBV5-1 and TRBJ2-7; 9 nucleotides line up with TRBD1. The CDR3 is made up of 13 amino acids. Germline V lookup: CDR1 SGHRS, CDR2 YFSETQ. J lost 6 bases, V lost 4 bases, and 5 bases had no gene match. In nucleotides, the CDR3 is TGCGCCAGCAGCGCGGGACAGGGAGGCGAGCAGTACTTC. Translation gives CASSAGQGGEQYF.

This clone came up a few times. V is TRBV7-8 and J is TRBJ2-7; 9 bases are shared with TRBD1. This CDR3 is built from 15 residues. Germline V gene sequence: CDR1 SGHVS, CDR2 FQNEAQ. The trim removed 5 bases at V and 4 bases at J, leaving 9 bases unmatched. Here the CDR3 reads CASSLLGTGRYEQYF. In DNA form, the CDR3 reads TGTGCCAGCAGCCTGCTGGGGACAGGGCGATACGAGCAGTACTTC.

This clone was picked up one time. J is TRBJ2-7 and V is TRBV6-5; D may be TRBD1 (5 bases). CDR1 and CDR2 from the germline V gene are MNHEY and SVGAGI. Trimming took off 4 bases at V and 0 bases at J, with 16 bases between the two ends. The CDR3 has 16 amino acids. This CDR3 is CASSFTKGLDSYEQYF. The CDR3 DNA follows: TGTGCCAGCAGTTTCACAAAGGGGCTCGACTCCTACGAGCAGTACTTC.

This clone was seen a handful of times. The V gene is TRBV6-5, the J gene TRBJ2-7; TRBD1 agrees at 7 bases. The CDR3 totals 14 residues. With V trimmed by 2 bases and J by 4 bases, 5 bases remained unmatched. Germline V gene lookup returns CDR1 MNHEY and CDR2 SVGAGI. In nucleotides, the CDR3 is TGTGCCAGCAGTTACAGGCAGGGGGTATACGAGCAGTACTTC. It codes for CASSYRQGVYEQYF.

The rearrangement uses TRBV4-2 and TRBJ1-3; D may be TRBD1 (6 bases). V lost 2 bases to trimming and J lost 2 bases, with 16 bases between them. This CDR3 is built from 17 residues. CDR1 and CDR2 from the germline V gene are LGHNA and YNFKEQ. CDR3 amino acids: CASSQTVTGRTGNTIYF. The CDR3 DNA reads TGTGCCAGCAGCCAAACCGTAACAGGGCGGACTGGAAACACCATATATTTT.